The count of the clone carrying this T cell receptor (beta chain) is one. The CDR3 length is 14 residues. The entry originates in a study of blood T cell repertoires in COVID-19. Overall study context: T cells, B-cell-depleted T cells, or PBMCs provided the cDNA or gDNA that served as material.

Method: immunoSEQ multiplex PCR; TCRdb's copy keeps in-frame clones and lacks some. Among 270,000 or so clones listed, roughly 93% were seen once. Participants spanned ages roughly 18 to 90 years and resided in some 22 US areas. Clinical histories supplied by participants themselves formed the basis of cohort assignment. The TCR originated in a woman aged 40 to 50 with acute COVID-19. V usage is TRBV7-5 and J usage is TRBJ2-7; the D call in the table, TRBD2, was not verified against the DNA. TRBV7-5 is a listed pseudogene. Specimen: PBMCs or T cells enriched from blood (not recorded which). CDR3 nucleotides: TGTGCCAGAAGCTTCGGGCGGGAGGCGCGGGAGCAGTACTTC. Residues: CARSFGREAREQYF.